The 18 T cell receptor beta chains below all came from one sample that was sequenced in a study of CD4+ T cells in melanoma. The table came from immunoSEQ multiplex PCR; TCRdb's copy has only in-frame clones and leaves some out. This table holds about 140,000 clones, nearly 95% found once. These TCRs come from a human donor with melanoma.

The V call is TRBV27, the J call TRBJ1-3; D uncertain. From germline, CDR1 is MNHEY and CDR2 SMNVEV (reference sequence). The CDR3 has 15 amino acids. V was trimmed by 5 bases and J by 4 bases, leaving 15 bases between them. This chain's CDR3 is CASSRRQALGNTIYF. In DNA, the CDR3 is TGTGCCAGCAGTAGAAGACAAGCACTGGGAAACACCATATATTTT.

The gene calls are TRBV9 and TRBJ2-4; 9 bases align to TRBD2. J gave up 7 bases and V 0 bases, and 8 bases lay outside the gene matches. Germline V CDR1 and CDR2: SGDLS, YYNGEE. The length of the CDR3 is 16 residues. In nucleotides, the CDR3 is TGTGCCAGCAGCGTAGGCGGGGGGGGGCTCGCCAACATTCAGTACTTC. Its protein is CASSVGGGGLANIQYF.

The V gene is TRBV7-9, the J gene TRBJ2-3; a weak D match, TRBD2 (6 bases). Germline assignment: CDR1 SEHNR and CDR2 FQNEAQ (reference sequence). V gave up 5 bases and J gave up 7 bases, with 19 bases separating them. The CDR3 length is 15 residues. The CDR3 DNA sequence: TGTGCCAGCAGCACAGAAGGGGAGGCTTACAATACGCAGTATTTT. Its translation is CASSTEGEAYNTQYF. Based on the CDR3 plus reference TRBV7-9 and TRBJ2-3, the full variable domain is DTGVSQNPRHKITKRGQNVTFRCDPISEHNRLYWYRQTLGQGPEFLTYFQNEAQLEKSRLLSDRFSAERPKGSFSTLEIQRTEQGDSAMYLCASSTEGEAYNTQYFGPGTRLTVL.

V and J are TRBV5-1 and TRBJ2-1, with 8 bases matching TRBD1. Germline values: CDR1 SGHRS, CDR2 YFSETQ. V trimming: 0 bases; J trimming: 5 bases; junction bases outside the gene matches: 1. This CDR3 is 14 amino acids long. This CDR3 reads CASSLGDRHNEQFF. The CDR3 bases are TGCGCCAGCAGCTTGGGGGACAGGCACAATGAGCAGTTCTTC.

J is TRBJ1-6 and V is TRBV6-5; D call uncertain. Looked up from germline, CDR1 is MNHEY and CDR2 is SVGAGI. V lost 2 bases and J 9 bases, leaving 17 bases between the germline ends. The CDR3 is 16 amino acids. The CDR3 region is CASSYRADRTRSPLHF. The CDR3 DNA sequence: TGTGCCAGCAGTTACAGGGCAGATCGCACCCGTTCACCCCTCCACTTT.

The rearrangement joins TRBV6-6 to TRBJ1-4; D remains unclear. There are 14 residues in the CDR3. Trimming cost V 6 bases and J 8 bases, with 16 bases left between them. Germline values: CDR1 MNHNY, CDR2 SVGAGI (reference sequence). The CDR3 spells CASSRLGGREKLFF. CDR3 nucleotide sequence: TGTGCCAGCAGCCGGTTAGGTGGTAGGGAAAAACTGTTTTTT.

CDR3 region: CASSQVRNRFNGYTF. Here the CDR3 DNA reads TGTGCCAGCAGCCAAGTCAGGAATCGGTTTAATGGCTACACCTTC. V and J are TRBV16 and TRBJ1-2; D is undetermined. Between the trimmed V and J ends, which lost 2 bases and 6 bases, there was a span of 16 bases. The CDR3 extends over 15 amino acids. Germline values: CDR1 KGHSY, CDR2 FQNENV.

This clone was detected only once. This rearrangement joins TRBV2 to TRBJ2-7, with 7 bases fitting TRBD1. J lost 6 bases, V lost 8 bases, and 16 bases had no gene match. The germline gives CDR1 SNHLY, CDR2 FYNNEI. CDR3 size: 15 residues. The CDR3 DNA sequence: TGTGCCAGCGCGGACAGGTCAGACGGGCCCTCCGAGCAGTACTTC. Translation gives CASADRSDGPSEQYF.

V and J are TRBV19 and TRBJ2-3; D not resolved. V dropped 1 base and J dropped 2 bases, with 7 bases sitting between them. Germline V gene data show CDR1 as LNHDA and CDR2 as SQIVND (reference sequence). This CDR3 is 14 amino acids long. This CDR3 is CASSIGGFTDTQYF. CDR3 DNA: TGTGCCAGTAGTATAGGCGGCTTCACAGATACGCAGTATTTT.

J is TRBJ1-2 and V is TRBV30; TRBD1 is a possible D gene (6 bases). CDR3 length: 13 amino acids. Germline V CDR1 and CDR2: GTSNPN, SVGIG (reference sequence). Trimming cost V 2 bases and J 4 bases, with 11 bases left between them. CDR3 sequence reads: CAWSSGVTYGYTF. The CDR3, as DNA: TGTGCCTGGAGTTCAGGGGTTACCTATGGCTACACCTTC.

This rearrangement joins TRBV9 to TRBJ2-3, with 9 nucleotides matching TRBD2. V dropped 3 bases and J dropped 4; count of bases not matched to a gene: 6. This CDR3 is 15 amino acids long. Germline V lookup: CDR1 SGDLS, CDR2 YYNGEE. This CDR3 reads CASSGISGGADTQYF. The CDR3 nucleotides are TGTGCCAGCAGCGGGATTAGCGGGGGAGCAGATACGCAGTATTTT.

Regarding this clone: Germline is not matched at one junction end, which may reflect a read error. This chain uses TRBV2 with TRBJ2-5; 10 nucleotides align to TRBD1. The germline V gene encodes CDR1 SNHLY and CDR2 FYNNEI. There are 14 residues in the CDR3. Here the CDR3 reads CASSVDRGGEAQYF. CDR3 coding DNA: TGTGCCAGCAGTGTGGACAGGGGGGGAGAGGCCCAGTACTTC.

The chain has TRBV19 and TRBJ1-1, with D possibly TRBD1 on 6 matching bases. The V end lost 1 base, the J end lost 8 bases, and 17 bases lay between the germline ends. CDR3 length equals 15 residues. CDR1 is LNHDA and CDR2 is SQIVND in the germline V gene (reference sequence). The chain's CDR3 is CASSIAGPGGSEAFF. Here the CDR3 DNA reads TGTGCCAGTAGTATAGCGGGGCCGGGGGGCTCGGAAGCTTTCTTT.

This chain uses TRBV11-2 with TRBJ1-1, with a tentative D call TRBD1 (6 bases). Germline V CDR1 and CDR2: SGHAT, FQNNGV. This CDR3 is 11 amino acids long. V lost 10 bases and J lost 1, with 7 bases in between. The CDR3 reads CATTGNTEAFF. CDR3 coding DNA: TGTGCCACGACAGGGAACACTGAAGCTTTCTTT.

CDR3 protein: CASKETSGVTDTQYF. The CDR3 DNA is TGTGCCAGCAAGGAGACTAGCGGGGTAACAGATACGCAGTATTTT. The rearrangement joins TRBV2 to TRBJ2-3, with TRBD2 identical over 11 bases. V lost 7 bases, J lost 3 bases, and 6 bases stayed unmatched. Germline CDR1 is SNHLY and CDR2 is FYNNEI. CDR3 length: 15 residues.

The chain has TRBV6-5 and TRBJ2-2, with 9 bases matching TRBD1. The length of the CDR3 is 15 residues. In germline, CDR1 is MNHEY, CDR2 SVGAGI. The V and J ends lost 6 bases and 5 bases, in that order; junction bases with no gene match: 7. The chain's CDR3 is CASSRPGQGTGELFF. In DNA form, the CDR3 reads TGTGCCAGCAGCCGCCCGGGACAGGGTACCGGGGAGCTGTTTTTT.

The CDR3: CASSNPGTETYEQYF. The CDR3, as DNA: TGTGCCAGCAGCAATCCCGGGACAGAAACCTACGAGCAGTACTTC. The chain recombines TRBV21-1 with TRBJ2-7; TRBD1 reflects the table's D call only, with no check against the DNA. TRBV21-1 is a recognized pseudogene. The CDR3 spans 15 residues.

This clone was observed a handful of times. The chain joins TRBV7-6 to TRBJ2-3, with a tentative D call TRBD1 (6 bases). The ends were cut back, 1 base at V and 2 bases at J, with 19 bases in the middle. Per the germline V gene, CDR1 is SGHVS and CDR2 is FNYEAQ. The CDR3 covers 18 residues. CDR3 region: CASSLGGPGHLYTDTQYF. Written as DNA, the CDR3 is TGTGCCAGCAGCTTAGGGGGACCGGGACACCTATACACAGATACGCAGTATTTT.